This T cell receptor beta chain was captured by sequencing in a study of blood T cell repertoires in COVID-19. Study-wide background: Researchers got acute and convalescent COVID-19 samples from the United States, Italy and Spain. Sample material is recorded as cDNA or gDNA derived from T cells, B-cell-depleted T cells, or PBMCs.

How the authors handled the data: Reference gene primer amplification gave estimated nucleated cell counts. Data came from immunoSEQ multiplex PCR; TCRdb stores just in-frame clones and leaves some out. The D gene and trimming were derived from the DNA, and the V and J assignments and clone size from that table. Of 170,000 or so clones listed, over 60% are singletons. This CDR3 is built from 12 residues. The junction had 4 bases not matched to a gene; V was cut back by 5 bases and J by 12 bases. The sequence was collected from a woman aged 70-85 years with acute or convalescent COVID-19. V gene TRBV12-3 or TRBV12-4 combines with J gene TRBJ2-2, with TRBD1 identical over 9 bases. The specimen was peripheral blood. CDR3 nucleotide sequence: TGTGCCAGCAGTCCCGGGACAGGGCAGCTGTTTTTT. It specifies CASSPGTGQLFF.